This T cell receptor (beta chain) was observed in a study of CD8 T cells in ankylosing spondylitis. Deletions cut 1 base from V and 5 bases from J, with 9 bases between. The CDR3 spans 13 residues. Germline CDR1 SGHRS, CDR2 YFSETQ. By quantitative 5'-RACE with molecular barcodes, the TCR beta libraries were made. TCRdb reanalysed the 5' RACE reads using MiXCR and keeps one entry per CDR3 protein. In the table there are some 87,000 distinct CDR3 sequences, approximately 30% of which are singletons. The sequence was collected from a male donor with ankylosing spondylitis or in good health (not recorded which). The sequenced sample was blood, either unsorted or a sorted T cell fraction (not recorded which). The chain has TRBV5-1 and TRBJ2-5; D unclear. The CDR3 nucleotides read TGCGCCAGCAGCTTGACCACAGCTGAGACCCAGTACTTC. Residues: CASSLTTAETQYF. The whole variable domain, filled in from reference TRBV5-1 and TRBJ2-5, reads KAGVTQTPRYLIKTRGQQVTLSCSPISGHRSVSWYQQTPGQGLQFLFEYFSETQRNKGNFPGRFSGRQFSNSRSEMNVSTLELGDSALYLCASSLTTAETQYFGPGTRLLVL.